This passage covers 10 T cell receptor beta chains from one sample sequenced in a study of blood T cell repertoires in COVID-19 (dated by TCRdb to 2018 to 2021). Libraries were constructed by the immunoSEQ multiplex PCR assay. What TCRdb holds here is the immuneACCESS table cut down to in-frame rearrangements. Part of the clones is not present; checked against another copy, under half of the missing clones reflect an unresolved V gene, and the others are unexplained. The sample profile shows 120,000 or so clones; just under 80% of them were found once. Together, the top ten hold 25% of the sample. The sequenced sample was peripheral blood. Source of these receptors: a human donor in a cohort sampled during active COVID-19.

The chain recombines TRBV5-1 with TRBJ1-1; 8 bases are shared with TRBD1. V lost 5 bases to trimming and J lost 5 bases; unmatched junction nucleotides: 11. Germline V gives CDR1 SGHRS, CDR2 YFSETQ. This CDR3 is built from 15 residues. CDR3 protein: CASRTTTGAGTEAFF. CDR3 in DNA: TGCGCCAGCAGAACAACGACAGGGGCGGGGACTGAAGCTTTCTTT.

The CDR3 here is CASSFPSGTGAYEQYF. CDR3 bases: TGTGCCAGTAGTTTCCCCTCCGGGACAGGGGCCTACGAGCAGTACTTC. This sequence joins TRBV19 and TRBJ2-7, with 10 bases fitting TRBD1. This CDR3 region has 16 residues. The germline V gene encodes CDR1 LNHDA and CDR2 SQIVND (reference sequence). V lost 5 bases to trimming and J lost 2 bases; unmatched junction nucleotides: 9.

The V and J genes are TRBV30 and TRBJ1-1, with D perhaps TRBD1 (5 bases). Germline V gene data show CDR1 as GTSNPN and CDR2 as SVGIG (reference sequence). The CDR3 is 13 residues long. V was trimmed by 3 bases and J by 1 base, leaving 9 bases between them. CDR3 coding DNA: TGTGCCTGGAGGTCCGACAGGAACACTGAAGCTTTCTTT. It yields the protein CAWRSDRNTEAFF.

The chain links TRBV7-9 to TRBJ1-1; D may be TRBD1 (6 bases). Germline CDR1 reads SEHNR; CDR2 reads FQNEAQ (reference sequence). With 0 bases removed from V and 4 bases from J, the gap between germline ends came to 12 bases. The CDR3 is 15 amino acids. CDR3 sequence reads: CASSLALDRGTEAFF. The DNA of the CDR3 is TGTGCCAGCAGCTTAGCGCTGGACAGAGGCACTGAAGCTTTCTTT.

This clone was recorded a few times. The V and J genes are TRBV5-1 and TRBJ2-2; D is unclear. This CDR3 contains 15 residues. The V gene lost 0 bases and the J gene lost 3 bases, with 9 bases spanning the gap. From germline, CDR1 is SGHRS and CDR2 YFSETQ. The DNA of the CDR3 is TGCGCCAGCAGCTTGGGAGGATCTGACACCGGGGAGCTGTTTTTT. Its protein product is CASSLGGSDTGELFF. The entire variable domain, with the rest obtained from reference TRBV5-1 and TRBJ2-2, is as follows: KAGVTQTPRYLIKTRGQQVTLSCSPISGHRSVSWYQQTPGQGLQFLFEYFSETQRNKGNFPGRFSGRQFSNSRSEMNVSTLELGDSALYLCASSLGGSDTGELFFGEGSRLTVL.

The rearrangement uses TRBV20-1 and TRBJ2-5, with 7 bases fitting TRBD2. CDR3 length equals 11 residues. V gave up 8 bases and J gave up 3 bases; unmatched junction bases: 3. Germline values: CDR1 DFQATT, CDR2 SNEGSKA (reference sequence). CDR3 sequence (DNA): TGCAGTTCGGGACTAAAAGAGACCCAGTACTTC. This codes for CSSGLKETQYF.

The chain links TRBV7-3 to TRBJ2-7, with unresolved D. CDR1 is SGHTA and CDR2 is FQGTGA in the germline V gene. The CDR3 has 13 residues. The V end lost 5 bases, the J end lost 6 bases, and 14 bases lay between the germline ends. The CDR3 coding sequence is TGTGCCAGCAGCCCCACCTCGGGTCGCGAGCAGTACTTC. Translation: CASSPTSGREQYF.

The V call is TRBV6-2 or TRBV6-3, the J call TRBJ1-5, with TRBD1 matching 7 bases. J was trimmed by 2 bases and V by 5 bases; bases with no gene match: 3. There are 14 residues in the CDR3. CDR1 is MNHEY and CDR2 is SVGEGT in the germline V gene. The CDR3 coding sequence is TGTGCCAGCAGTGGGGGACAGCGCAATCAGCCCCAGCATTTT. This gives the protein CASSGGQRNQPQHF.

This clone came up a few times. The chain employs TRBV2 and TRBJ1-4; 7 positions match TRBD1. Germline-derived CDR1 and CDR2 are SNHLY and FYNNEI. V gave up 7 bases and J gave up 3 bases; unmatched junction bases: 5. CDR3 length equals 14 residues. For the CDR3, the DNA is TGTGCCAGCAACCGACAGGGACCTAATGAAAAACTGTTTTTT. Protein product: CASNRQGPNEKLFF. The full variable domain, in which reference TRBV2 and TRBJ1-4 provide the parts outside the CDR3, is EPEVTQTPSHQVTQMGQEVILRCVPISNHLYFYWYRQILGQKVEFLVSFYNNEISEKSEIFDDQFSVERPDGSNFTLKIRSTKLEDSAMYFCASNRQGPNEKLFFGSGTQLSVL.

CDR3 sequence reads: CARVTSLAASYNEQFF. As DNA, the CDR3 is TGTGCCAGGGTTACTAGTCTAGCGGCATCCTACAATGAGCAGTTCTTC. The chain recombines TRBV21-1 with TRBJ2-1; the D call of TRBD2 is as the table states it, not checked on the DNA. TRBV21-1 is listed as a pseudogene. This CDR3 comprises 16 residues.